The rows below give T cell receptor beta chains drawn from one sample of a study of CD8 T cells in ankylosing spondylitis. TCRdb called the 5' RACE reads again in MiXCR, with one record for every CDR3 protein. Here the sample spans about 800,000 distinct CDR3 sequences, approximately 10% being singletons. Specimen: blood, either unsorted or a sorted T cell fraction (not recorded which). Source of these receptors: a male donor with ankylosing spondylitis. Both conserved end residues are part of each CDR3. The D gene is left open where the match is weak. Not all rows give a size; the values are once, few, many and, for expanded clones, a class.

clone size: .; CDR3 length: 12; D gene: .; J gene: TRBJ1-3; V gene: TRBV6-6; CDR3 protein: CASNAAGNTIYF; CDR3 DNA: TGTGCCAGCAATGCGGCTGGAAACACCATATATTTT
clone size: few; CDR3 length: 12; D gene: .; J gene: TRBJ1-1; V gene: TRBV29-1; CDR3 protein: CSATGTYTEAFF; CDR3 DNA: TGCAGCGCCACCGGGACATACACTGAAGCTTTCTTT
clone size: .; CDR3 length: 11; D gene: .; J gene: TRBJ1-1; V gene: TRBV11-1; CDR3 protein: CASGRGLQTFF; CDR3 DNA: TGTGCCAGCGGGAGGGGTTTGCAGACTTTCTTT
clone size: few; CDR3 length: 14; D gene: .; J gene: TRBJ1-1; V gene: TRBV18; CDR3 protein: CASSPQFMNTEAFF; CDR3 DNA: TGTGCCAGCTCACCACAGTTCATGAACACTGAAGCTTTCTTT
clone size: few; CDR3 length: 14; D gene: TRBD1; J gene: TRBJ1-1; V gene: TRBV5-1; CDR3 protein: CASSPIQGAAEAFF; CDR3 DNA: TGCGCCAGCAGCCCTATACAGGGGGCTGCGGAAGCTTTCTTT
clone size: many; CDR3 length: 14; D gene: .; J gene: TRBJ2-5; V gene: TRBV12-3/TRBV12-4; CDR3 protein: CASSLEGGQETQYF; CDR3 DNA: TGTGCCAGCAGTTTGGAAGGGGGCCAAGAGACCCAGTACTTC
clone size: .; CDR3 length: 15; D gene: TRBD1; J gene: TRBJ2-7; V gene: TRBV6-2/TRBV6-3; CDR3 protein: CASTRLGQGAYEQYF; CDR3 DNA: TGTGCCAGCACCCGACTCGGACAGGGCGCCTACGAGCAGTACTTC
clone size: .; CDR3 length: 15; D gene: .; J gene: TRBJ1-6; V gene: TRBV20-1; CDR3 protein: CSVRRGVGYNSPLHF; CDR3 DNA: TGCAGTGTCAGGAGGGGGGTTGGGTATAATTCACCCCTCCACTTT
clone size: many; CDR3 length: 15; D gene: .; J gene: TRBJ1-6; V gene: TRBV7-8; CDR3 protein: CASSLGEGGNSPLHF; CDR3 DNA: TGTGCCAGCAGCTTAGGAGAGGGCGGTAATTCACCCCTCCACTTT
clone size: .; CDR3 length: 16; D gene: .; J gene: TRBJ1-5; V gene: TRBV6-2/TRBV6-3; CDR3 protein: CASSYSRGAGGQPQHF; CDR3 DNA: TGTGCCAGCAGTTACTCGAGGGGGGCGGGCGGTCAGCCCCAGCATTTT
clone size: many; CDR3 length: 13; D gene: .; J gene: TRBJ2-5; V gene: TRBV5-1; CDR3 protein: CASSFQGTRQQYF; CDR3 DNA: TGCGCCAGCAGCTTTCAGGGGACCCGGCAGCAGTACTTC